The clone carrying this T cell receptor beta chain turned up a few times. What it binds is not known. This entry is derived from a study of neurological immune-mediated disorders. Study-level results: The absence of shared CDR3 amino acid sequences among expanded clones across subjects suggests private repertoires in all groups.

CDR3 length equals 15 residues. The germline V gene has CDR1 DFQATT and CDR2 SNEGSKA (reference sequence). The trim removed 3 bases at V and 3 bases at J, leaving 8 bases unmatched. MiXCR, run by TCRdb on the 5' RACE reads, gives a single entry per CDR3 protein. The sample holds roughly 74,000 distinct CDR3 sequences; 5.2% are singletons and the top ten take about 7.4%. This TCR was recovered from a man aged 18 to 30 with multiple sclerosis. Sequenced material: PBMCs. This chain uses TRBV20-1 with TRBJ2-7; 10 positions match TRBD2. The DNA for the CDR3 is TGCAGTGCTAGGCCTACTAGCGGGGACTTCTACGAGCAGTACTTC. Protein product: CSARPTSGDFYEQYF.